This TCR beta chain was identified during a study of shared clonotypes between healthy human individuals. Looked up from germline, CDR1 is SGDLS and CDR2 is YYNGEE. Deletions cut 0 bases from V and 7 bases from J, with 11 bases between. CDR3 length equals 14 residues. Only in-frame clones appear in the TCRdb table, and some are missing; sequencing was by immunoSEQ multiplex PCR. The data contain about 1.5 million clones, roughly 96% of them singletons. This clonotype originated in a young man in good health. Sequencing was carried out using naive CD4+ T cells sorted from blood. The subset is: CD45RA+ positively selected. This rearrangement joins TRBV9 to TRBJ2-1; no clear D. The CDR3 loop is CASSVVTTGNEQFF. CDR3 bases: TGTGCCAGCAGCGTAGTTACTACGGGTAATGAGCAGTTCTTC.